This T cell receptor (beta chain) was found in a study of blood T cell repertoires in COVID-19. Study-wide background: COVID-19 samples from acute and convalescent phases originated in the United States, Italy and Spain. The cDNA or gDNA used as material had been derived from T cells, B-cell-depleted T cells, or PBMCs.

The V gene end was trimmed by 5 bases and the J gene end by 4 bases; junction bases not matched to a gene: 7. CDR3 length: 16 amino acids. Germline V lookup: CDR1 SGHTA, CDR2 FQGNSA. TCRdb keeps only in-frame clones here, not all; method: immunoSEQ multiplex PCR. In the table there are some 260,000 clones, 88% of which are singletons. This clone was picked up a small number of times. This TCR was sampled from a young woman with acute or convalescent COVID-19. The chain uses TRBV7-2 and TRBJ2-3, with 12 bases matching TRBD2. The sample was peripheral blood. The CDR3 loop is CASSPRGTSGSDTQYF. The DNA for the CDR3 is TGTGCCAGCAGCCCCCGGGGGACTAGCGGGTCAGATACGCAGTATTTT.